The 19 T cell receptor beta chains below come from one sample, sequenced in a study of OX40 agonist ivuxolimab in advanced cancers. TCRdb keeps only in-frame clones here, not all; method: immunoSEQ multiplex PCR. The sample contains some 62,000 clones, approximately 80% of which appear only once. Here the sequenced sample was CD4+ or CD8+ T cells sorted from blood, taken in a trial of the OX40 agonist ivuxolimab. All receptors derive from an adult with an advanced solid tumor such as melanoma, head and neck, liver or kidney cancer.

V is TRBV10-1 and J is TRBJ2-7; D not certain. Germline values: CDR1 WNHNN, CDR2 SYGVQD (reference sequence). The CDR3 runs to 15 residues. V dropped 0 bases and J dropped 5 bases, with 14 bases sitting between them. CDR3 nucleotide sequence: TGCGCCAGCAGTGAGTCAGAAGACGAAGACCACGAGCAGTACTTC. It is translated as CASSESEDEDHEQYF.

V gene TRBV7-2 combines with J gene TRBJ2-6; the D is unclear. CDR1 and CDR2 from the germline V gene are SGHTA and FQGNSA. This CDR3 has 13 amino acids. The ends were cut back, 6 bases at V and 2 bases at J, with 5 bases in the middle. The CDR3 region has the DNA TGTGCCAGCAGACCCCCTGGGGCCAACGTCCTGACTTTC. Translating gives CASRPPGANVLTF.

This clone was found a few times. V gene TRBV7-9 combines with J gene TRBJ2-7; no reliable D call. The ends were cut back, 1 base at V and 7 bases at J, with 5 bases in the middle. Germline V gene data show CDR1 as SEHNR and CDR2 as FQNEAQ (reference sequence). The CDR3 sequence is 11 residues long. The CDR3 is CASSLVGEQYF. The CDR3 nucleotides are TGTGCCAGCAGCTTAGTTGGGGAGCAGTACTTC. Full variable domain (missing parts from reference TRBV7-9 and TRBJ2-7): DTGVSQNPRHKITKRGQNVTFRCDPISEHNRLYWYRQTLGQGPEFLTYFQNEAQLEKSRLLSDRFSAERPKGSFSTLEIQRTEQGDSAMYLCASSLVGEQYFGPGTRLTVT.

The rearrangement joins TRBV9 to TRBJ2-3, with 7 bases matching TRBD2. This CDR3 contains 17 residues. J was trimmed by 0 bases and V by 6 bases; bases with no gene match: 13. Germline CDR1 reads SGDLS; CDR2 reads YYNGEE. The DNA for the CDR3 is TGTGCCAGCATAGGGGAGGGCCTACTTCTTAGCACAGATACGCAGTATTTT. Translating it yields CASIGEGLLLSTDTQYF.

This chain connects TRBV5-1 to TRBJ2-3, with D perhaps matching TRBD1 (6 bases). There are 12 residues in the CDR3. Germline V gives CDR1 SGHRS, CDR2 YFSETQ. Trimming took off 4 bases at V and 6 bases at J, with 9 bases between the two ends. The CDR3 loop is CASSRDIDTQYF. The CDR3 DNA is TGCGCCAGCAGCAGGGACATCGATACGCAGTATTTT.

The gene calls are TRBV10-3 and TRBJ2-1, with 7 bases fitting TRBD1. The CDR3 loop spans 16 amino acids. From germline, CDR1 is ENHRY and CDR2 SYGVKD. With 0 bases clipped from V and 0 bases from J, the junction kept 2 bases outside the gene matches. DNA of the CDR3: TGTGCCATCAGTGAGTCTCGGGACAGCTCCTACAATGAGCAGTTCTTC. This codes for CAISESRDSSYNEQFF.

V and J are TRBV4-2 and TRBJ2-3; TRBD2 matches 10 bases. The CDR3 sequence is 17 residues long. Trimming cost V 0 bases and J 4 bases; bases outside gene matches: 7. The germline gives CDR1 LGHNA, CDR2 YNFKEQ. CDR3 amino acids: CASSQETSGILSDTQYF. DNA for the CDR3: TGTGCCAGCAGCCAAGAAACTAGCGGGATCCTCTCAGATACGCAGTATTTT.

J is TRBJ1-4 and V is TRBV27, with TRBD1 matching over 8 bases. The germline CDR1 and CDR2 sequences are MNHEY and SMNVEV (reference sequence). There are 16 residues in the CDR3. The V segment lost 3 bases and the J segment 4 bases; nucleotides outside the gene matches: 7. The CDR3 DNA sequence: TGTGCCAGCAGTTTTCAGGGGGCGGAACATAATGAAAAACTGTTTTTT. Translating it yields CASSFQGAEHNEKLFF.

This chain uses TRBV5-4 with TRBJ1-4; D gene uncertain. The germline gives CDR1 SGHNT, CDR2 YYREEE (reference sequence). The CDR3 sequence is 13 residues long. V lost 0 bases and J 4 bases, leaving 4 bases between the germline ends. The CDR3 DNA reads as TGTGCCAGCAGCTTGGGCCGTAATGAAAAACTGTTTTTT. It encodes CASSLGRNEKLFF.

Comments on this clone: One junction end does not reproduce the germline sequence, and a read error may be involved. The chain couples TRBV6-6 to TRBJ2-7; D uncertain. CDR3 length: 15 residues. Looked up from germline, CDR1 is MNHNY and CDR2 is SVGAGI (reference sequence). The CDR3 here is CTSSYGYDPWSEQYF. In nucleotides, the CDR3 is TGTACCAGCAGTTACGGGTACGACCCTTGGAGTGAGCAGTACTTC.

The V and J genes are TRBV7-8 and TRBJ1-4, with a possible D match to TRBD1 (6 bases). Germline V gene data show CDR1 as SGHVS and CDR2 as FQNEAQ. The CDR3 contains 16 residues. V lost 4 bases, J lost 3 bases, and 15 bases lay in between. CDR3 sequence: CASSSPRQAANEKLFF. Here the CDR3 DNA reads TGTGCCAGCAGCTCCCCAAGACAGGCGGCTAATGAAAAACTGTTTTTT. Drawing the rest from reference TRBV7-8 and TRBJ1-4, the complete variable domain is GAGVSQSPRYKVAKRGQDVALRCDPISGHVSLFWYQQALGQGPEFLTYFQNEAQLDKSGLPSDRFFAERPEGSVSTLKIQRTQQEDSAVYLCASSSPRQAANEKLFFGSGTQLSVL.

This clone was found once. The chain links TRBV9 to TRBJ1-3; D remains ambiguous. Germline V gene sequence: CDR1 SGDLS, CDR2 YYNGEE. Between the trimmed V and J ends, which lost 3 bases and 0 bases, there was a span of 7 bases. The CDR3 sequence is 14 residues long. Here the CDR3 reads CASSADPSGNTIYF. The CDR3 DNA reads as TGTGCCAGCAGCGCAGACCCCTCTGGAAACACCATATATTTT. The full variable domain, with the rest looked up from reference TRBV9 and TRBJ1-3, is DSGVTQTPKHLITATGQRVTLRCSPRSGDLSVYWYQQSLDQGLQFLIQYYNGEERAKGNILERFSAQQFPDLHSELNLSSLELGDSALYFCASSADPSGNTIYFGEGSWLTVV.

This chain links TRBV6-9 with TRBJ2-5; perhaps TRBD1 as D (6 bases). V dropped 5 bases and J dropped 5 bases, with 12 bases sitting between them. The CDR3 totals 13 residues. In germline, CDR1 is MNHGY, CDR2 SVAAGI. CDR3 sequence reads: CASSVNRVETQYF. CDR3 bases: TGTGCCAGCAGTGTCAACAGGGTTGAGACCCAGTACTTC.

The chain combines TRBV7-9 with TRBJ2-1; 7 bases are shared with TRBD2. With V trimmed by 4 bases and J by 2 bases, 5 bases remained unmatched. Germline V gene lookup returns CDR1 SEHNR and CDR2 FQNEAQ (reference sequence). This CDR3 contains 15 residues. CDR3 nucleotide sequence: TGTGCCAGCAGCTCCTCGAGCGGGACCTACAATGAGCAGTTCTTC. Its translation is CASSSSSGTYNEQFF.

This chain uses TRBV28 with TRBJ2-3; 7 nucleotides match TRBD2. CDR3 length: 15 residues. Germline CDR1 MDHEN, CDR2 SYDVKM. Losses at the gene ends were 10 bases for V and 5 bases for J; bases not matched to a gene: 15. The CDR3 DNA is TGTGCCATCCTGTCGGAGCGGGATCGCCTAGATACGCAGTATTTT. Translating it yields CAILSERDRLDTQYF. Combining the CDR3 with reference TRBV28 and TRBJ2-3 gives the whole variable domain DVKVTQSSRYLVKRTGEKVFLECVQDMDHENMFWYRQDPGLGLRLIYFSYDVKMKEKGDIPEGYSVSREKKERFSLILESASTNQTSMYLCAILSERDRLDTQYFGPGTRLTVL.

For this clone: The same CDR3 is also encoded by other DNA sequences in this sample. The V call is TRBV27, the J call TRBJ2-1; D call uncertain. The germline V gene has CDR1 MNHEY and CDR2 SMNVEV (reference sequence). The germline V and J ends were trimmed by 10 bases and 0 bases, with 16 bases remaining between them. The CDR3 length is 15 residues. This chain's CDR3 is CATRTPGSSYNEQFF. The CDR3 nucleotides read TGTGCCACCAGAACTCCAGGAAGCTCCTACAATGAGCAGTTCTTC.

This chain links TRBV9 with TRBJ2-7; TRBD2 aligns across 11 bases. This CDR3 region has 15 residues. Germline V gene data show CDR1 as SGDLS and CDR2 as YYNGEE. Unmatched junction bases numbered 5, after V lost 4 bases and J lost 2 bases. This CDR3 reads CASSPGTSGAYEQYF. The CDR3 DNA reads TGTGCCAGCAGCCCAGGGACTAGCGGTGCCTACGAGCAGTACTTC.

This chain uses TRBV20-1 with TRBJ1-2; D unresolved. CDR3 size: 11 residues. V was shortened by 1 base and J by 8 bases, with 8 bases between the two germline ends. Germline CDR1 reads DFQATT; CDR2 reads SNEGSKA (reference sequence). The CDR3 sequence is CSARVPSGYTF. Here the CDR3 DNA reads TGCAGTGCTAGAGTTCCGAGCGGCTACACCTTC.

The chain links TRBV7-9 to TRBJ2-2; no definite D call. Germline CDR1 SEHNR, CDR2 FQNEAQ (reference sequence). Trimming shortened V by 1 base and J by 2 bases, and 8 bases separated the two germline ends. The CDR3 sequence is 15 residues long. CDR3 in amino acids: CASSLVGGNTGELFF. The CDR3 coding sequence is TGTGCCAGCAGCTTAGTGGGTGGTAACACCGGGGAGCTGTTTTTT.